This TCR beta chain was recovered during a study of response to subunit inactivated influenza vaccine. TCRdb recomputed calls from the RT-PCR reads with MiXCR, one row per CDR3 protein. The sample holds 560,000 or so distinct CDR3 sequences, approximately 7.6% seen once. The sample was PBMCs from blood, taken about 23 months after vaccination. This TCR was sampled from a man between 50 and 75 years old who received an inactivated influenza vaccine.

The CDR3 spells CASSGDEGGSYEQYF. The CDR3 DNA reads as TGTGCCAGCAGCGGGGATGAGGGCGGGTCCTACGAGCAGTACTTC. This sequence joins TRBV6-2 or TRBV6-3 and TRBJ2-7; D may be TRBD2 (5 bases). The CDR3 has 15 residues. CDR1 MNHEY and CDR2 SVGEGT come from the germline V gene. With 6 bases removed from V and 1 base from J, the gap between germline ends came to 16 bases.